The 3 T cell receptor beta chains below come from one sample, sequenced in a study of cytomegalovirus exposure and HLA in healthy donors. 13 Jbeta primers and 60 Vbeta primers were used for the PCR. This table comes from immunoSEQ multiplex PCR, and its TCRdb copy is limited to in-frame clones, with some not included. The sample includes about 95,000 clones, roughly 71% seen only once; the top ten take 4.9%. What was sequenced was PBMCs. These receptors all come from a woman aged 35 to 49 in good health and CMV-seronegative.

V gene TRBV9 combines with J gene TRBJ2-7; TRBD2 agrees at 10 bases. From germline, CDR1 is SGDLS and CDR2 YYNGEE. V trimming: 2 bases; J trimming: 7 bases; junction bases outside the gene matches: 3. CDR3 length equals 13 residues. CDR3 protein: CASSVRLAGEQYF. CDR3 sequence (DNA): TGTGCCAGCAGCGTTCGACTAGCGGGTGAGCAGTACTTC.

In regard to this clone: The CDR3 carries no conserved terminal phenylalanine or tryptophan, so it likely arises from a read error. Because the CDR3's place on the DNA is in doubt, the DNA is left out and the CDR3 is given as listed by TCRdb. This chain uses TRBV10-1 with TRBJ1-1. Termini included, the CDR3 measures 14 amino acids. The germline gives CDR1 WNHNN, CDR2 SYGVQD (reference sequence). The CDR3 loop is CASSAMGGSTEALV.

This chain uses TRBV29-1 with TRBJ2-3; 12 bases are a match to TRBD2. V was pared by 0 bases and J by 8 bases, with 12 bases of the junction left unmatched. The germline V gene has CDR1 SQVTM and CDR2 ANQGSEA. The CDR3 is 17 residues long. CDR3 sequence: CSVEDLQTSGGIGTQYF. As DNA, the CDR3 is TGCAGCGTTGAAGATCTGCAGACTAGCGGGGGTATTGGTACGCAGTATTTT.